The clone carrying this T cell receptor beta chain showed up many times. The entry originates in a study of CD8+ T cells in alopecia areata. Turning to the study itself: The percentage of affected scalp area served as the score of severity for treated patients.

Treatment in this sample: oral pan-JAK inhibitor, 5-10 mg twice daily. Reverse transcribed after extraction, RNA yielded cDNA as the sequencing template. Using immunoSEQ multiplex PCR, the repertoire was profiled, and TCRdb retains in-frame clones only, with some absent. The table lists about 270,000 clones, 60% of them singletons. The specimen was CD4+ T cells sorted from blood, collected around week 53, from a patient treated with tofacitinib. The sequence derives from a human donor with alopecia areata.

The CDR3: CASSLAGNSYEQYF. The CDR3, as DNA: TGTGCCAGCAGCTTGGCGGGGAACTCCTACGAGCAGTACTTC. V usage is TRBV7-9 and J usage is TRBJ2-7; possible D gene TRBD2, 6 bases. The CDR3 has 14 residues. Germline V gene lookup returns CDR1 SEHNR and CDR2 FQNEAQ (reference sequence). With 3 bases removed from V and 0 bases from J, the gap between germline ends came to 9 bases.